This T cell receptor beta chain was obtained from a study of OX40 agonist ivuxolimab in advanced cancers. The protocol was immunoSEQ multiplex PCR, while the TCRdb copy is restricted to in-frame clones and leaves out a portion. The data show approximately 120,000 clones, around 93% seen once. Whole-study results and caveats: Clonal expansion was among the lowest in partial responders at 0.1-3.0 mg/kg, especially CD8+. At 0.1 to 3.0 mg/kg and by week 6, clonal expansion occurred in CD4+ and CD8+ blood T cells.

This clone was observed a few times. What it binds is not known. Enrollment shut out patients with autoimmune disease history or systemic immunosuppression. The material was CD4+ or CD8+ T cells sorted from blood, obtained in a trial of the OX40 agonist ivuxolimab. This receptor was obtained from an adult with an advanced solid tumor such as melanoma, head and neck, liver or kidney cancer.

The CDR3 DNA follows: TGTGCCAGCAGCCAGAGGGTAGGCTACGAGCAGTACTTC. Its protein product is CASSQRVGYEQYF. The rearrangement uses TRBV11-3 and TRBJ2-7; weak D call: TRBD2 (5 bases). Trimming took off 5 bases at V and 3 bases at J, with 11 bases between the two ends. Germline values: CDR1 SGHNT, CDR2 YENEEA. The CDR3 is made up of 13 amino acids.